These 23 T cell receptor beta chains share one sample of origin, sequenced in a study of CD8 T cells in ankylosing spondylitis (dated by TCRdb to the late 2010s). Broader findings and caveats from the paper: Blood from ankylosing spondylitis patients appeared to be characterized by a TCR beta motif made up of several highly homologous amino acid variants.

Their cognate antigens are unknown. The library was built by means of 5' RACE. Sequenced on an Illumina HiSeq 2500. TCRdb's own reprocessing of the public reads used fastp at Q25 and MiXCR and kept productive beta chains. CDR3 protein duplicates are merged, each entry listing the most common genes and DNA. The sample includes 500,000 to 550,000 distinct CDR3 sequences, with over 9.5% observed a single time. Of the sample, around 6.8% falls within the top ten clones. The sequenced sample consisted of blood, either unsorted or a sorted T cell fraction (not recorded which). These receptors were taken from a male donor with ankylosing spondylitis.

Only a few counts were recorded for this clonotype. In DNA form, the CDR3 reads TGTGCCAGCAGCACGATGACAGGGAGCAATGAAAAACTGTTTTTT. It codes for CASSTMTGSNEKLFF. V is TRBV7-9 and J is TRBJ1-4; 7 nucleotides line up with TRBD1. The CDR3 length is 15 residues. Germline trimming cut 5 bases from V and 5 bases from J; bases unmatched to any gene: 8. Germline V gene lookup returns CDR1 SEHNR and CDR2 FQNEAQ (reference sequence). The whole variable domain, remainder taken from reference TRBV7-9 and TRBJ1-4, is DTGVSQNPRHKITKRGQNVTFRCDPISEHNRLYWYRQTLGQGPEFLTYFQNEAQLEKSRLLSDRFSAERPKGSFSTLEIQRTEQGDSAMYLCASSTMTGSNEKLFFGSGTQLSVL.

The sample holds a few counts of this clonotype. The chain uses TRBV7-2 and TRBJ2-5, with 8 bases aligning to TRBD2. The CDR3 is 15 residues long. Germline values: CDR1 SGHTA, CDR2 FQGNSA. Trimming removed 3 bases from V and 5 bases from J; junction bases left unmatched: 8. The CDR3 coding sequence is TGTGCCAGCAGCTTTACCGGGACTAGTGGGGAGACCCAGTACTTC. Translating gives CASSFTGTSGETQYF.

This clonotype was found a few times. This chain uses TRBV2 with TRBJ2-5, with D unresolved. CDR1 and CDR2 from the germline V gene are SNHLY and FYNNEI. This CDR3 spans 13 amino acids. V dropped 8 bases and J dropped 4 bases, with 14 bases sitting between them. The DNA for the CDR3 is TGTGCCAGCGGACGTGCTCCTCCAGAGACCCAGTACTTC. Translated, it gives CASGRAPPETQYF.

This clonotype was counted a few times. The CDR3 spells CASSTIWREGQDEQFF. The CDR3 nucleotides read TGTGCCAGCAGCACTATTTGGCGGGAGGGCCAAGATGAGCAGTTCTTC. The V and J genes are TRBV28 and TRBJ2-1, with 9 bases lining up with TRBD2. V was pared by 6 bases and J by 8 bases, with 14 bases of the junction left unmatched. The length of the CDR3 is 16 residues. Per germline, CDR1 MDHEN and CDR2 SYDVKM.

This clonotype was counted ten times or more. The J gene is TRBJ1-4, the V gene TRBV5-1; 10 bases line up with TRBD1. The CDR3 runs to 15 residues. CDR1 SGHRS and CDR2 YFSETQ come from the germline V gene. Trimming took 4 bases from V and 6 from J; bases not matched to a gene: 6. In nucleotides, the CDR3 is TGCGCCAGCAGCCCTGGAGGGACAGGGGATGAAAAACTGTTTTTT. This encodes CASSPGGTGDEKLFF.

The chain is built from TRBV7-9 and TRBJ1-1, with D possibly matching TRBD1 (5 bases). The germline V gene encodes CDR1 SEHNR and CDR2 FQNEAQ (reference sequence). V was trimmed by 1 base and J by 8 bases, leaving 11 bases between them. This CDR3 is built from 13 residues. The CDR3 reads CASSLGRTNEAFF. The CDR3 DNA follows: TGTGCCAGCAGCTTAGGTAGGACAAACGAAGCTTTCTTT.

CDR3 sequence: CASSLEGGRGPQHF. CDR3 DNA sequence: TGCGCCAGCAGCTTGGAGGGGGGTCGGGGGCCCCAGCATTTT. The rearrangement joins TRBV5-1 to TRBJ1-5, with a tentative D call TRBD1 (6 bases). This CDR3 comprises 14 residues. CDR1 is SGHRS and CDR2 is YFSETQ in the germline V gene. V lost 0 bases and J lost 9, with 13 bases in between.

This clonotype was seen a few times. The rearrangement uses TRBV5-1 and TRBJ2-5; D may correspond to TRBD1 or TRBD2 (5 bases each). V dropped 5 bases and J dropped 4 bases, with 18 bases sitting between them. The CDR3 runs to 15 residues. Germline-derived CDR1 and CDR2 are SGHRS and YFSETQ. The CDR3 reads CASSQSGTSRETQYF. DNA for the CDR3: TGCGCCAGCAGTCAATCCGGGACCTCCAGAGAGACCCAGTACTTC.

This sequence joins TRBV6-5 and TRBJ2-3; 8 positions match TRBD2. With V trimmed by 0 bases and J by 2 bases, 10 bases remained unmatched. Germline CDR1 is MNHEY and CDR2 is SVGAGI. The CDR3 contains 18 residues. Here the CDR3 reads CASSYSAGANVDTDTQYF. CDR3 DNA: TGTGCCAGCAGTTACTCAGCGGGAGCTAATGTAGACACAGATACGCAGTATTTT.

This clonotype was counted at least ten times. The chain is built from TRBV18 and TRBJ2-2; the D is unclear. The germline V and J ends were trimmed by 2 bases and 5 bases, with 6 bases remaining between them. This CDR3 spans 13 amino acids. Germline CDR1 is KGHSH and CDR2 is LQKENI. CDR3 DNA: TGTGCCAGCTCACCAATAGGGACCGGGGAGCTGTTTTTT. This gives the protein CASSPIGTGELFF.

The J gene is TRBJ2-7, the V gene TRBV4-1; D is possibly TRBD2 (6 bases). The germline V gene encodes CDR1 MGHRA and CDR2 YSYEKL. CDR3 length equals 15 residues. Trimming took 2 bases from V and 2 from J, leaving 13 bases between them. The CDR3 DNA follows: TGCGCCAGCAGCCAAATCGCGGGACTCCCCTACGAGCAGTACTTC. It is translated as CASSQIAGLPYEQYF.

CDR3 region: CASTGQGLNQPQHF. Written as DNA, the CDR3 is TGTGCCAGCACCGGGCAGGGGCTTAATCAGCCCCAGCATTTT. V is TRBV12-3 or TRBV12-4 and J is TRBJ1-5, with TRBD1 as a possible D gene (6 bases). Trimming left V 7 bases short and J 4 bases short, with 14 bases between. The CDR3 runs to 14 residues.

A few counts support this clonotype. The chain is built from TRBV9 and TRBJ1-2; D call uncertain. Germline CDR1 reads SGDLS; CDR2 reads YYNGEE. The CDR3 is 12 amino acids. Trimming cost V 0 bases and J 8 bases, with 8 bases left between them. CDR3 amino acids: CASSVARVGYTF. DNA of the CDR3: TGTGCCAGCAGCGTAGCTCGGGTCGGCTACACCTTC. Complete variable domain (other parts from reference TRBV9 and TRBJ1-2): DSGVTQTPKHLITATGQRVTLRCSPRSGDLSVYWYQQSLDQGLQFLIQYYNGEERAKGNILERFSAQQFPDLHSELNLSSLELGDSALYFCASSVARVGYTFGSGTRLTVV.

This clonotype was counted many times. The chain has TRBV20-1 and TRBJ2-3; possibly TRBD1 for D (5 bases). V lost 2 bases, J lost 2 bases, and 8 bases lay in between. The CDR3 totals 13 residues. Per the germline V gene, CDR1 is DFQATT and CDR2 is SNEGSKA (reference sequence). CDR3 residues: CSARQGTTDTQYF. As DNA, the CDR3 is TGCAGTGCTAGACAGGGAACCACAGATACGCAGTATTTT.

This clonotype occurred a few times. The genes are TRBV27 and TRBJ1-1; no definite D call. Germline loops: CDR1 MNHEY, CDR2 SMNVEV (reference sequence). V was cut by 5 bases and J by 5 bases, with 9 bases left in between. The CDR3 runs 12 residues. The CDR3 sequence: CASSRLGTEAFF. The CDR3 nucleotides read TGTGCCAGCAGTCGCCTGGGGACTGAAGCTTTCTTT.

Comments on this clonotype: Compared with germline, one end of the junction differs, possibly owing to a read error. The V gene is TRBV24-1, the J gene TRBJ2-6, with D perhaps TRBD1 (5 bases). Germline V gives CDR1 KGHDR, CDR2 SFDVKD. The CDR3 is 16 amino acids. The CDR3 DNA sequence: TGTGCCACCAGTAAGGGTACTGACTCTGGGGCCAACGACCTGACTTTC. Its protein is CATSKGTDSGANDLTF.

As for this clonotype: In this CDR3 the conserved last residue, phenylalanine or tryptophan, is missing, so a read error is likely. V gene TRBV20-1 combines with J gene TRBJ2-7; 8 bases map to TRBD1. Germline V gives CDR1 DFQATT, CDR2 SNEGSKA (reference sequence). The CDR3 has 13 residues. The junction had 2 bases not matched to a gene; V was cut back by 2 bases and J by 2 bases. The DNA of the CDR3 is TGCAGTGCTAGAAAGACAGGGGCCTACGAGCAGTACTCC. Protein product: CSARKTGAYEQYS.

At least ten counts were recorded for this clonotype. CDR3 nucleotides: TGCAGTGCTTCGCGAAGCAATCAGCCCCAGCATTTT. Protein: CSASRSNQPQHF. The V call is TRBV20-1, the J call TRBJ1-5; D gene unclear. Germline V CDR1 and CDR2: DFQATT, SNEGSKA (reference sequence). Trimming pared 5 bases from V and 1 base from J, leaving 6 bases between. CDR3 length equals 12 residues.

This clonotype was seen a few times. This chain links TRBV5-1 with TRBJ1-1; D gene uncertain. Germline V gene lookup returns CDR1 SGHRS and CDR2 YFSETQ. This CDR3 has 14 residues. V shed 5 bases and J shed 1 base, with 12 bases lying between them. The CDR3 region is CASSTPFSNTEAFF. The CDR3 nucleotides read TGCGCCAGCAGTACCCCTTTTTCGAACACTGAAGCTTTCTTT.

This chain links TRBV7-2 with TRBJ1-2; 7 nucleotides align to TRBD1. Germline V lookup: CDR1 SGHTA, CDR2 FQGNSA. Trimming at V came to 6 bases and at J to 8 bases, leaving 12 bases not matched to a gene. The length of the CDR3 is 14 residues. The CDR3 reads CASSSGGGASGYTF. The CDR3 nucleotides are TGTGCCAGCAGTTCAGGGGGGGGCGCTTCGGGCTACACCTTC.

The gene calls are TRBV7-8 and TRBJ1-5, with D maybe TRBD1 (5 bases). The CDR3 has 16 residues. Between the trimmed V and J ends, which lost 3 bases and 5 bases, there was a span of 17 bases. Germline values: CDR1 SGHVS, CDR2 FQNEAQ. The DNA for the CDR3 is TGTGCCAGCAGCTTTAGACGGGGGGTAGGTTATCAGCCCCAGCATTTT. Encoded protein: CASSFRRGVGYQPQHF.

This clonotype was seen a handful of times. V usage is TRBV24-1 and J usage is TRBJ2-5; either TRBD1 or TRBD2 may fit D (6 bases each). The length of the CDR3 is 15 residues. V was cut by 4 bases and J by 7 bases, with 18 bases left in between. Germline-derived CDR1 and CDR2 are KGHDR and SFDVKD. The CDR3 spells CATSDRGTLVGTQYF. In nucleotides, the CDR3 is TGTGCCACCAGTGACCGCGGGACACTTGTGGGGACCCAGTACTTC.

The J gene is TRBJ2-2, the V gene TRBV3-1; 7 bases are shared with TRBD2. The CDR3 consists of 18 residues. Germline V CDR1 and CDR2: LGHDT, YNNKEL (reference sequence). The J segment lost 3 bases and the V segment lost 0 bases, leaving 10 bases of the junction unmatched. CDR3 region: CASSQDHDGRWDTGELFF. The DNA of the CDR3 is TGTGCCAGCAGCCAAGATCATGACGGGAGGTGGGACACCGGGGAGCTGTTTTTT.